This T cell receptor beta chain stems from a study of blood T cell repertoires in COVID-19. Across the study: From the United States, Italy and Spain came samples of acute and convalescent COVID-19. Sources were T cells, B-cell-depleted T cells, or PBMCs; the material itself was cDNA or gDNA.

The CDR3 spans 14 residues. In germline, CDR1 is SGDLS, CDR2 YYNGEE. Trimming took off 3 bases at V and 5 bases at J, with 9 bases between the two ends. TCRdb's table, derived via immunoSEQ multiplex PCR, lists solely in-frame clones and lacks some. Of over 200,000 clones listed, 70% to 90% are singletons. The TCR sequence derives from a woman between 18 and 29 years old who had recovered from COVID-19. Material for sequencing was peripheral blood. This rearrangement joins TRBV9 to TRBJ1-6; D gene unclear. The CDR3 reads CASSGRTNNSPLHF. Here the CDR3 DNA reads TGTGCCAGCAGCGGGAGGACCAATAATTCACCCCTCCACTTT.